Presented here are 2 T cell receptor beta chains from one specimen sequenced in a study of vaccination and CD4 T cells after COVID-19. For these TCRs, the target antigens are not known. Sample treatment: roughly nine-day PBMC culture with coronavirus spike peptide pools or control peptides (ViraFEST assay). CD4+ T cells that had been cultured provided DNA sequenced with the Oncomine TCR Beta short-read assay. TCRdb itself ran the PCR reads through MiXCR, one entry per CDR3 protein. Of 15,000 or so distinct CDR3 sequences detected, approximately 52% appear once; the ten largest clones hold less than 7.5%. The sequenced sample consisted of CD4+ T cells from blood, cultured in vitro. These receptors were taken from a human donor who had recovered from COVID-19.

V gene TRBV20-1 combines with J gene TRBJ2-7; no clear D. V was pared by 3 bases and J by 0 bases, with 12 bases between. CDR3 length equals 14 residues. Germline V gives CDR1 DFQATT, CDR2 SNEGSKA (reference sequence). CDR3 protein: CSARKGWSSYEQYF. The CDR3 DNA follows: TGCAGTGCTAGGAAGGGTTGGAGCTCCTACGAGCAGTACTTC.

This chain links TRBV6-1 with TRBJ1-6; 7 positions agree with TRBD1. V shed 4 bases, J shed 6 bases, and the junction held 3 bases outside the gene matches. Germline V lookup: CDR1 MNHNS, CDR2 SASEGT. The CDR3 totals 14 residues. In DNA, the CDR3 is TGTGCCAGCAGTGGGGGACAGAGTAATTCACCCCTCCACTTT. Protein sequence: CASSGGQSNSPLHF.